Following are 27 T cell receptor beta chains from one sample sequenced in a study of shared clonotypes between healthy human individuals. Sequencing was performed with immunoSEQ multiplex PCR; in TCRdb, only in-frame clones are kept and a portion is missing. The data show 2 million to 3 million clones, with 93% seen just once and approximately 0.35% held by the top ten. What was sequenced was naive CD4+ T cells from PBMCs. Noted subset: CD45RA+ positively selected. All receptors derive from a man aged 18 to 30 in good health. Some clones in this sample may be carry-over from other donors' samples.

The chain recombines TRBV9 with TRBJ2-7; 11 positions agree with TRBD2. This CDR3 is built from 16 residues. Germline assignment: CDR1 SGDLS and CDR2 YYNGEE. With V trimmed by 2 bases and J by 0 bases, 4 bases remained unmatched. CDR3 DNA: TGTGCCAGCAGCGTGGGACTAGCGGAACTCTCCTACGAGCAGTACTTC. Residues: CASSVGLAELSYEQYF.

V usage is TRBV7-3 and J usage is TRBJ1-1; D perhaps matches TRBD1 (6 bases). Deletions cut 5 bases from V and 6 bases from J, with 13 bases between. The CDR3 spans 13 residues. Germline V gene data show CDR1 as SGHTA and CDR2 as FQGTGA. CDR3 sequence: CASSRNRVSEAFF. The CDR3 nucleotides are TGTGCCAGCAGCCGAAACAGGGTATCTGAAGCTTTCTTT.

This clone occurred once. The same CDR3 arises from other DNA sequences in this sample as well. The chain uses TRBV7-3 and TRBJ2-1; 8 bases map to TRBD2. This CDR3 contains 14 residues. Trimming at V came to 5 bases and at J to 8 bases, leaving 8 bases not matched to a gene. Germline V CDR1 and CDR2: SGHTA, FQGTGA. CDR3 in amino acids: CASSLGTSGDEQFF. In DNA form, the CDR3 reads TGTGCCAGCAGCCTGGGGACTAGTGGCGATGAGCAGTTCTTC.

This chain connects TRBV18 to TRBJ1-1; D is ambiguous. The CDR3 is made up of 12 amino acids. Trimming cost V 10 bases and J 5 bases, with 14 bases left between them. Germline lookup yields CDR1 KGHSH and CDR2 LQKENI. The CDR3 DNA reads as TGTGCCACCCTGGGAGCGGGAACTGAAGCTTTCTTT. Its translation is CATLGAGTEAFF.

The V gene is TRBV2, the J gene TRBJ2-7; 7 bases map to TRBD2. V shed 2 bases and J 2 bases; nucleotides not matched to a gene: 3. The V gene's germline CDR1 is SNHLY and CDR2 FYNNEI. The CDR3 runs 14 residues. In DNA, the CDR3 is TGTGCCAGCAGTGAACAGCGGGATACCTACGAGCAGTACTTC. Translation gives CASSEQRDTYEQYF.

The rearrangement links TRBV5-6 to TRBJ1-5, with D tentatively TRBD1 (5 bases). CDR1 is SGHDT, CDR2 YYEEEE, per germline. The CDR3 consists of 13 residues. Trimming pared 3 bases from V and 4 bases from J, leaving 8 bases between. The CDR3 loop reads CASSWGRNQPQHF. CDR3 in DNA: TGTGCCAGCAGCTGGGGCCGAAATCAGCCCCAGCATTTT.

This clone was counted between two and nine times. The J gene is TRBJ1-1, the V gene TRBV29-1, with D possibly matching TRBD1 (6 bases). V lost 7 bases to trimming and J lost 0 bases, with 9 bases between them. Germline V CDR1 and CDR2: SQVTM, ANQGSEA. The CDR3 runs 12 residues. The chain's CDR3 is CSAGTLNTEAFF. The CDR3 region has the DNA TGCAGCGCAGGGACATTGAACACTGAAGCTTTCTTT.

The sample holds one count of this clone. This chain uses TRBV4-3 with TRBJ2-7, with D perhaps matching TRBD1 (6 bases). The CDR3 covers 15 residues. Germline lookup yields CDR1 LGHNA and CDR2 YSLEER. With 3 bases removed from V and 3 bases from J, the gap between germline ends came to 15 bases. The CDR3 nucleotides read TGCGCCAGCAGCCAGATGGGTGGACAGAGCTACGAGCAGTACTTC. This gives the protein CASSQMGGQSYEQYF.

This chain uses TRBV20-1 with TRBJ1-2; D gene unclear. CDR3 length: 10 residues. V shed 3 bases and J shed 10 bases, with 9 bases lying between them. Germline CDR1 reads DFQATT; CDR2 reads SNEGSKA (reference sequence). CDR3 in DNA: TGCAGTGCTAGGCGGGAGAACTACACCTTC. Its translation: CSARRENYTF.

J is TRBJ2-2 and V is TRBV9, with TRBD2 matching over 7 bases. Germline-derived CDR1 and CDR2 are SGDLS and YYNGEE. The CDR3 spans 15 residues. The V gene end was trimmed by 4 bases and the J gene end by 6 bases; junction bases not matched to a gene: 9. CDR3 nucleotide sequence: TGTGCCAGCAGCTCCTTAGGCGGGAGCCCCGGGGAGCTGTTTTTT. This codes for CASSSLGGSPGELFF.

CDR3: CASSQDPRTVYYGYTF. The CDR3 DNA is TGCGCCAGCAGCCAAGATCCCCGGACAGTTTATTATGGCTACACCTTC. The rearrangement links TRBV4-1 to TRBJ1-2; perhaps TRBD1 as D (6 bases). Germline lookup yields CDR1 MGHRA and CDR2 YSYEKL. Trimming took 0 bases from V and 5 from J, leaving 16 bases between them. The CDR3 loop spans 16 amino acids.

The J gene is TRBJ1-2, the V gene TRBV10-3; 8 nucleotides line up with TRBD1. The germline V gene encodes CDR1 ENHRY and CDR2 SYGVKD. The CDR3 sequence is 14 residues long. J was trimmed by 4 bases and V by 6 bases; bases with no gene match: 7. In DNA, the CDR3 is TGTGCCATCAGGGATGACAGGGGCGCCTATGGCTACACCTTC. Translation: CAIRDDRGAYGYTF.

In nucleotides, the CDR3 is TGTGCCAGCAGGGGACTAGCGATAAGGACAGATACGCAGTATTTT. This codes for CASRGLAIRTDTQYF. The genes are TRBV27 and TRBJ2-3, with TRBD2 identical over 10 bases. Germline V gives CDR1 MNHEY, CDR2 SMNVEV (reference sequence). The V gene end was trimmed by 6 bases and the J gene end by 3 bases; junction bases not matched to a gene: 6. This CDR3 region has 15 residues.

The chain links TRBV19 to TRBJ1-1, with no clear D. V dropped 4 bases and J dropped 5 bases, with 14 bases sitting between them. CDR3 length: 14 amino acids. The germline V gene has CDR1 LNHDA and CDR2 SQIVND (reference sequence). The CDR3 DNA reads as TGTGCCAGTAGTAGTGGGGTGATTGGAACTGAAGCTTTCTTT. As protein: CASSSGVIGTEAFF.

This clone occurred a few times. The chain couples TRBV7-2 to TRBJ1-2; no clear D gene. This CDR3 has 12 amino acids. The germline V gene encodes CDR1 SGHTA and CDR2 FQGNSA. V lost 1 base and J lost 8, with 8 bases in between. CDR3 in amino acids: CASSLEHIGYTF. The CDR3 DNA reads as TGTGCCAGCAGCTTAGAGCATATCGGCTACACCTTC. The full variable domain, its missing parts supplied by reference TRBV7-2 and TRBJ1-2, is GAGVSQSPSNKVTEKGKDVELRCDPISGHTALYWYRQSLGQGLEFLIYFQGNSAPDKSGLPSDRFSAERTGGSVSTLTIQRTQQEDSAVYLCASSLEHIGYTFGSGTRLTVV.

The chain links TRBV27 to TRBJ2-7; either TRBD1 or TRBD2 may fit D (5 bases each). Germline loops: CDR1 MNHEY, CDR2 SMNVEV (reference sequence). The CDR3 consists of 14 residues. V was shortened by 0 bases and J by 11 bases, with 17 bases between the two germline ends. The DNA for the CDR3 is TGTGCCAGCAGTTTATCGAGAGGGGTGGGCGTCGAGTACTTC. Translated: CASSLSRGVGVEYF.

This chain joins TRBV2 and TRBJ1-1, with D possibly being TRBD1 (6 bases). Germline V lookup: CDR1 SNHLY, CDR2 FYNNEI. Trimming shortened V by 10 bases and J by 0 bases, and 15 bases separated the two germline ends. The CDR3 spans 14 residues. Here the CDR3 DNA reads TGTGCCACTCAAAACAGGGAGATGAACACTGAAGCTTTCTTT. Residues: CATQNREMNTEAFF.

The chain joins TRBV29-1 to TRBJ2-3, with 8 bases matching TRBD1. CDR1 and CDR2 (germline): SQVTM, ANQGSEA. CDR3 length equals 14 residues. The V segment lost 3 bases and the J segment 5 bases; nucleotides outside the gene matches: 7. Here the CDR3 DNA reads TGCAGCGTTGAGAGGGACAGGCCAGGAGATACGCAGTATTTT. It encodes CSVERDRPGDTQYF.

The chain is built from TRBV28 and TRBJ1-3, with D unresolved. Trimming removed 6 bases from V and 4 bases from J, with 13 bases in between. Germline values: CDR1 MDHEN, CDR2 SYDVKM. CDR3 length: 14 amino acids. CDR3 sequence (DNA): TGTGCCAGCAGCACGAATAGGGTGGGAAACACCATATATTTT. Protein sequence: CASSTNRVGNTIYF.

The V gene is TRBV6-1, the J gene TRBJ1-5; the D is unclear. The CDR3 is made up of 14 amino acids. Germline CDR1 reads MNHNS; CDR2 reads SASEGT. V was trimmed by 4 bases and J by 5 bases, leaving 12 bases between them. In DNA form, the CDR3 reads TGTGCCAGCAGTGTGTCGGGAGTGGATCAGCCCCAGCATTTT. Translating gives CASSVSGVDQPQHF.

The J gene is TRBJ2-3, the V gene TRBV5-1; the match to TRBD2 covers 11 bases. V lost 5 bases, J lost 2 bases, and 4 bases stayed unmatched. CDR1 SGHRS and CDR2 YFSETQ come from the germline V gene. CDR3 length equals 15 residues. The CDR3 reads CASRGTSGITDTQYF. CDR3 DNA sequence: TGCGCCAGCAGGGGGACTAGCGGTATCACAGATACGCAGTATTTT. Supplemented by reference TRBV5-1 and TRBJ2-3, the full variable domain reads KAGVTQTPRYLIKTRGQQVTLSCSPISGHRSVSWYQQTPGQGLQFLFEYFSETQRNKGNFPGRFSGRQFSNSRSEMNVSTLELGDSALYLCASRGTSGITDTQYFGPGTRLTVL.

This clone was seen just once. CDR3 sequence reads: CASSSLAITSTDTQYF. The CDR3 DNA is TGTGCCAGCAGCTCCTTGGCGATAACTAGCACAGATACGCAGTATTTT. This chain connects TRBV7-6 to TRBJ2-3; no definite D call. Trimming cost V 4 bases and J 0 bases, with 14 bases left between them. Germline CDR1 SGHVS, CDR2 FNYEAQ. The CDR3 spans 16 residues.

V gene TRBV28 combines with J gene TRBJ2-5, with 8 nucleotides matching TRBD2. Germline V lookup: CDR1 MDHEN, CDR2 SYDVKM. Trimming cost V 6 bases and J 4 bases; bases outside gene matches: 13. The length of the CDR3 is 16 residues. The CDR3 region is CASSPGGAGGRETQYF. The CDR3 region has the DNA TGTGCCAGCAGCCCAGGCGGGGCGGGAGGCCGAGAGACCCAGTACTTC.

The chain is built from TRBV29-1 and TRBJ1-1, with 8 nucleotides matching TRBD1. Germline V gene lookup returns CDR1 SQVTM and CDR2 ANQGSEA. The CDR3 loop spans 13 amino acids. The V and J ends lost 3 bases and 5 bases, in that order; junction bases with no gene match: 5. CDR3 residues: CSVEQTGGTEAFF. CDR3 bases: TGCAGCGTTGAGCAAACAGGGGGTACTGAAGCTTTCTTT.

This chain joins TRBV7-2 and TRBJ2-7; 8 nucleotides align to TRBD1. V lost 4 bases, J lost 0 bases, and 5 bases stayed unmatched. Germline values: CDR1 SGHTA, CDR2 FQGNSA. This CDR3 comprises 15 residues. The CDR3 nucleotides are TGTGCCAGCAGCTCCCCGGACAGGGTCTCCTACGAGCAGTACTTC. Residues: CASSSPDRVSYEQYF. The full variable domain, in which reference TRBV7-2 and TRBJ2-7 provide the parts outside the CDR3, is GAGVSQSPSNKVTEKGKDVELRCDPISGHTALYWYRQSLGQGLEFLIYFQGNSAPDKSGLPSDRFSAERTGGSVSTLTIQRTQQEDSAVYLCASSSPDRVSYEQYFGPGTRLTVT.

The chain combines TRBV18 with TRBJ2-3, with 9 bases identical to TRBD2. After removal of 4 bases from V and 0 bases from J, the junction contained 8 bases not matched to a gene. The CDR3 consists of 17 residues. Per the germline V gene, CDR1 is KGHSH and CDR2 is LQKENI. In DNA form, the CDR3 reads TGTGCCAGCTCACGCCCGGGTCTAGCGGGGAGCACAGATACGCAGTATTTT. As protein: CASSRPGLAGSTDTQYF.

The chain joins TRBV5-1 to TRBJ2-3; 11 nucleotides agree with TRBD2. CDR1 SGHRS and CDR2 YFSETQ come from the germline V gene. This CDR3 is 16 amino acids long. V was pared by 4 bases and J by 3 bases, with 7 bases of the junction left unmatched. CDR3 coding DNA: TGCGCCAGCAGCCCAATAGCGGGAGGGCAGACAGATACGCAGTATTTT. Translated, it gives CASSPIAGGQTDTQYF.